The 5 T cell receptor beta chains given below trace back to one sample, sequenced in a study of blood T cell repertoires in COVID-19. Clones were read by immunoSEQ multiplex PCR, and TCRdb kept only the in-frame ones, dropping some. This sample has some 130,000 clones, with around nine tenths found just once. Sequencing was performed on peripheral blood. Every receptor here comes from a man in his sixties with COVID-19, enrolled during active disease.

This clone was seen a few times. This CDR3 is also generated by other DNA sequences in the sample. The chain recombines TRBV12-3 or TRBV12-4 with TRBJ2-5; maybe TRBD1 (5 bases). This CDR3 is 12 amino acids long. The V and J ends lost 6 bases and 4 bases respectively, with 9 bases between them. The CDR3 loop is CASSPQGETQYF. Here the CDR3 DNA reads TGTGCCAGCAGCCCGCAGGGAGAGACCCAGTACTTC.

The chain has TRBV27 and TRBJ1-1; D is ambiguous. CDR1 and CDR2 (germline): MNHEY, SMNVEV (reference sequence). The ends were cut back, 3 bases at V and 4 bases at J, with 15 bases in the middle. The length of the CDR3 is 15 residues. The CDR3 spells CASSFGGIRVTEAFF. The CDR3 DNA sequence: TGTGCCAGCAGTTTTGGCGGGATTCGGGTCACTGAAGCTTTCTTT.

This sequence joins TRBV30 and TRBJ2-2, with TRBD2 identical over 10 bases. J was trimmed by 7 bases and V by 4 bases; bases with no gene match: 3. The CDR3 runs 13 residues. CDR1 and CDR2 (germline): GTSNPN, SVGIG (reference sequence). As DNA, the CDR3 is TGTGCCTGGACTAGCGGGAGAGACGGGGAGCTGTTTTTT. The encoded protein is CAWTSGRDGELFF.

This chain joins TRBV30 and TRBJ1-3; D ambiguous. The CDR3 is made up of 16 amino acids. Germline V gene lookup returns CDR1 GTSNPN and CDR2 SVGIG (reference sequence). Trimming left V 1 base short and J 4 bases short, with 17 bases between. CDR3 sequence (DNA): TGTGCCTGGAGTGAGTTATCGGATTCGGGAGGAAACACCATATATTTT. Amino acids: CAWSELSDSGGNTIYF.

J is TRBJ2-2 and V is TRBV7-2; D possibly corresponds to TRBD1 (6 bases). The CDR3 extends over 15 amino acids. CDR1 is SGHTA and CDR2 is FQGNSA in the germline V gene. Trimming took off 7 bases at V and 1 base at J, with 13 bases between the two ends. CDR3 residues: CASNRGGWNTGELFF. DNA for the CDR3: TGTGCCAGCAACAGAGGGGGTTGGAACACCGGGGAGCTGTTTTTT.